This is a list of T cell receptor beta chains from one sample in a study of T cell repertoires in cytomegalovirus infection. In TCRdb, the reads were re-called with MiXCR into one record per CDR3 protein. The sample yields some 600,000 distinct CDR3 sequences, less than 25% seen once. The sequencing sample was made of CD8+ T cells from PBMCs. These receptors came from a human donor in good health (CMV status not recorded). Some clones in this sample may be carry-over from other donors' samples. The CDR3 runs from the conserved cysteine through the conserved F or W. Only some rows state a clone size, as once, few, many or a class for expanded clones.

J: TRBJ2-3
size: many
V: TRBV10-3
CDR3: CAISSDTDTQYF

J: TRBJ2-2
size: few
V: TRBV7-8
CDR3: CASSLPSTLAGGLLETGELFF

J: TRBJ2-1
size: -
V: TRBV7-6
CDR3: CASSDDSNEQFF

J: TRBJ1-1
size: -
V: TRBV29-1
CDR3: CSVDSDPNTEAFF

J: TRBJ2-2
size: -
V: TRBV20-1
CDR3: CSARDGGHPNTGELFF

J: TRBJ2-1
size: -
V: TRBV24-1
CDR3: CATSGARKQFF

J: TRBJ2-3
size: -
V: TRBV7-6
CDR3: CASRPGLGTDTQYF

J: TRBJ1-4
size: -
V: TRBV6-5
CDR3: CATAFEEFATNEKLFF

J: TRBJ1-1
size: few
V: TRBV28
CDR3: CASSSLLPSLTVNTEAFF

J: TRBJ2-2
size: few
V: TRBV6-1
CDR3: CASSPNRQDTGELFF

J: TRBJ2-5
size: many
V: TRBV12-3/TRBV12-4
CDR3: CASSLGVAGETQYF

J: TRBJ2-7
size: many
V: TRBV7-6
CDR3: CASSPITPAPYEQYF

J: TRBJ1-5
size: few
V: TRBV24-1
CDR3: CATSDPDSPNQPQHF

J: TRBJ2-3
size: -
V: TRBV19
CDR3: CASTLSGLSTDTQYF

J: TRBJ2-1
size: many
V: TRBV7-2
CDR3: CASSLVSGGLYNEQFF

J: TRBJ2-1
size: many
V: TRBV7-6
CDR3: CASSPYHPGSVNNEQFF

J: TRBJ2-5
size: -
V: TRBV5-1
CDR3: CASSLAGVTGQETQYF

J: TRBJ2-6
size: -
V: TRBV28
CDR3: CASSLMGGVGAGANVLTF

J: TRBJ2-1
size: many
V: TRBV4-1
CDR3: CASSPPGGPYNEQFF

J: TRBJ1-5
size: many
V: TRBV27
CDR3: CASSLSVSNQPQHF

J: TRBJ1-2
size: few
V: TRBV29-1
CDR3: CSAETGRNYGYTF

J: TRBJ1-5
size: -
V: TRBV12-3/TRBV12-4
CDR3: CASSLAGSYGRNQPQHF

J: TRBJ2-2
size: few
V: TRBV20-1
CDR3: CSATSLNTGELFF

J: TRBJ1-6
size: many
V: TRBV7-9
CDR3: CASSIGTAYNSPLHF

J: TRBJ1-1
size: few
V: TRBV28
CDR3: CASSHDSLLDTEAFF

J: TRBJ2-2
size: few
V: TRBV27
CDR3: CASMSRGYTGELFF

J: TRBJ1-5
size: -
V: TRBV5-1
CDR3: CASSPLDRGSPPSYSNQPQHF

J: TRBJ2-1
size: few
V: TRBV29-1
CDR3: CSAEYNEQFF

J: TRBJ2-5
size: -
V: TRBV20-1
CDR3: CSASELEETQYF

J: TRBJ2-3
size: -
V: TRBV29-1
CDR3: CSVASGDVSDTQYF

J: TRBJ2-3
size: -
V: TRBV28
CDR3: CASSFTGISTDTQYF

J: TRBJ1-2
size: many
V: TRBV7-2
CDR3: CASRLPGTGGAEFGYTF

J: TRBJ2-3
size: many
V: TRBV7-8
CDR3: CASSLRRGATSTDTQYF

J: TRBJ2-1
size: once
V: TRBV7-4
CDR3: CAGLGTTSYNEQFF

J: TRBJ2-1
size: -
V: TRBV19
CDR3: CASTWGLGYPEQFF

J: TRBJ2-1
size: few
V: TRBV28
CDR3: CASSLLGGASVDEQFF

J: TRBJ2-5
size: many
V: TRBV7-6
CDR3: CASAKRLGGEETQYF

J: TRBJ1-5
size: many
V: TRBV28
CDR3: CASSLTVLSNQPQHF

J: TRBJ2-7
size: few
V: TRBV28
CDR3: CASSALAGGSYEQYF

J: TRBJ2-1
size: -
V: TRBV6-2/TRBV6-3
CDR3: CANSSQIVSYNEQFF

J: TRBJ1-5
size: -
V: TRBV5-3
CDR3: CASSLEGFSQPQHF

J: TRBJ2-1
size: few
V: TRBV29-1
CDR3: CSVAKQGQGWFF

J: TRBJ2-3
size: -
V: TRBV6-4
CDR3: CASICGLSTDTQYF

J: TRBJ2-5
size: -
V: TRBV2
CDR3: CASSNDLSGRETQYF

J: TRBJ2-2
size: few
V: TRBV7-2
CDR3: CASSLGAGSTGELFF

J: TRBJ2-5
size: -
V: TRBV7-9
CDR3: CASSFPSITSRNQETQYF

J: TRBJ1-1
size: -
V: TRBV7-9
CDR3: CASRTAGNTEAFF

J: TRBJ2-5
size: -
V: TRBV6-5
CDR3: CASSTGTSYQETQYF

J: TRBJ1-2
size: many
V: TRBV6-5
CDR3: CASSYLNPPYGYTF

J: TRBJ1-4
size: few
V: TRBV2
CDR3: CASSDIGRANEKLFF

J: TRBJ2-7
size: many
V: TRBV7-8
CDR3: CASSLLAGSTYEQYF

J: TRBJ1-4
size: few
V: TRBV7-9
CDR3: CASSPSSGPEKLFF

J: TRBJ1-2
size: few
V: TRBV5-5
CDR3: CASSLSFLGTAYGYTF